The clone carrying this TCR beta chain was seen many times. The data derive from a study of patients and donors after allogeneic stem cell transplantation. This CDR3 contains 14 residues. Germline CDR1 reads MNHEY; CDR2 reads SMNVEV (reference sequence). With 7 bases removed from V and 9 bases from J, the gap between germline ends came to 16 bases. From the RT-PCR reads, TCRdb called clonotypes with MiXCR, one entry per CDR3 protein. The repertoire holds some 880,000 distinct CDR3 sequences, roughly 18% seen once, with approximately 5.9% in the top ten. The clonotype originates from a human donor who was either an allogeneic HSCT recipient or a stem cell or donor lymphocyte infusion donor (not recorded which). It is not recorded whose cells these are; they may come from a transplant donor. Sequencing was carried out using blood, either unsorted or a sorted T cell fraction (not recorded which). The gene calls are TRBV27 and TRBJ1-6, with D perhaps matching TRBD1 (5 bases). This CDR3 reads CASTHGTLGSPLHF. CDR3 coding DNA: TGTGCCAGCACCCACGGGACTTTGGGTTCACCCCTCCACTTT.